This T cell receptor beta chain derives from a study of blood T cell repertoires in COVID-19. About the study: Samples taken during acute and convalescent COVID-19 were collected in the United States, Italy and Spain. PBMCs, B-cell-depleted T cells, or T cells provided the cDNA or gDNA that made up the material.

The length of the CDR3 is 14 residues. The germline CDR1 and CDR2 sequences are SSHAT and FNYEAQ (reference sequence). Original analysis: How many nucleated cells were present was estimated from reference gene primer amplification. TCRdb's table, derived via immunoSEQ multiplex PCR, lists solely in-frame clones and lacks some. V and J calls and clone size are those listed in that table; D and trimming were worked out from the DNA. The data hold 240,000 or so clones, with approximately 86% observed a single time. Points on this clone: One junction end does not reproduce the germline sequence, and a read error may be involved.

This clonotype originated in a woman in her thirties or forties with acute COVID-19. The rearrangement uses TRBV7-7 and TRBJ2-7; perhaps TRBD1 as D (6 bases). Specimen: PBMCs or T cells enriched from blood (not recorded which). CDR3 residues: CASSRTDSSYEQYF. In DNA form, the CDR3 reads TGTGCTAGCAGCCGGACGGACAGCTCCTACGAGCAGTACTTC.